Each of the 20 T cell receptor beta chains below was sequenced from the same sample in a study of T cell changes during pregnancy in multiple sclerosis. Libraries were prepared by immunoSEQ multiplex PCR; TCRdb keeps only in-frame clonotypes and omits some of them. The sample consists of tens of thousands of clones, around 90% of them appearing once. The source was CD4+ T cells from peripheral blood mononuclear cells, collected in the second trimester of pregnancy. Receptor source: a female donor in good health, enrolled as a control in a pregnancy study.

This chain uses TRBV6-6 with TRBJ2-3; no clear D. Deletions cut 5 bases from V and 8 bases from J, with 5 bases between. The CDR3 contains 10 residues. CDR1 MNHNY and CDR2 SVGAGI come from the germline V gene (reference sequence). The CDR3: CASSEATQYF. The CDR3 nucleotides are TGTGCCAGCAGTGAAGCTACGCAGTATTTT.

This chain connects TRBV12-2 to TRBJ2-2; the D call TRBD2 from the table was never checked on the DNA. TRBV12-2 is designated a pseudogene. CDR3 size: 17 residues. The CDR3 DNA sequence: TGTGCAAGTCGCTTAAGGGCTAGCGGGGATAACACCGGGGAGCTGTTTTTT. This translates into CASRLRASGDNTGELFF.

This rearrangement joins TRBV19 to TRBJ1-3; D gene unclear. The CDR3 is 14 residues long. Trimming shortened V by 5 bases and J by 0 bases, and 8 bases separated the two germline ends. Looked up from germline, CDR1 is LNHDA and CDR2 is SQIVND (reference sequence). The DNA of the CDR3 is TGTGCCAGTAGTCCTCAGTACTCTGGAAACACCATATATTTT. Protein: CASSPQYSGNTIYF.

V usage is TRBV4-1 and J usage is TRBJ1-1; D unclear. CDR1 MGHRA and CDR2 YSYEKL come from the germline V gene. The CDR3 has 16 amino acids. Between the trimmed V and J ends, which lost 0 bases and 0 bases, there was a span of 11 bases. The chain's CDR3 is CASSQDRGSLNTEAFF. DNA of the CDR3: TGCGCCAGCAGCCAAGATCGCGGGAGCTTGAACACTGAAGCTTTCTTT.

The chain uses TRBV19 and TRBJ2-4; 7 bases fit TRBD2. J lost 5 bases, V lost 7 bases, and 5 bases had no gene match. The germline V gene encodes CDR1 LNHDA and CDR2 SQIVND (reference sequence). The CDR3 covers 13 residues. This CDR3 is CASMAGDQNIQYF. The CDR3 bases are TGTGCCAGTATGGCGGGGGACCAAAACATTCAGTACTTC.

V gene TRBV7-9 combines with J gene TRBJ1-1; perhaps TRBD1 as D (6 bases). Looked up from germline, CDR1 is SEHNR and CDR2 is FQNEAQ (reference sequence). The V gene lost 4 bases and the J gene lost 1 base, with 10 bases spanning the gap. This CDR3 contains 14 residues. CDR3 bases: TGTGCCAGCAGCTCAGGGGTCTCGAACACTGAAGCTTTCTTT. It codes for CASSSGVSNTEAFF.

The chain is built from TRBV9 and TRBJ1-2, with TRBD1 matching over 9 bases. The CDR3 length is 16 residues. V was pared by 3 bases and J by 2 bases, with 8 bases of the junction left unmatched. CDR1 and CDR2 (germline): SGDLS, YYNGEE. The CDR3 spells CASSARGTGYNYGYTF. CDR3 DNA: TGTGCCAGCAGCGCCCGAGGGACAGGGTACAACTATGGCTACACCTTC.

The chain is built from TRBV29-1 and TRBJ1-1, with D unresolved. Looked up from germline, CDR1 is SQVTM and CDR2 is ANQGSEA. This CDR3 spans 13 amino acids. Trimming cost V 7 bases and J 1 base, with 13 bases left between them. The CDR3 spells CSARVDPNTEAFF. CDR3 in DNA: TGCAGCGCCCGGGTGGATCCGAACACTGAAGCTTTCTTT.

Here the CDR3 DNA reads TGTGCCAGCAGACGCTCGGGGGCCAAAAACATTCAGTACTTC. Residues: CASRRSGAKNIQYF. This chain joins TRBV5-6 and TRBJ2-4; D may be TRBD2 (5 bases). V was trimmed by 5 bases and J by 1 base, leaving 10 bases between them. CDR1 and CDR2 (germline): SGHDT, YYEEEE. The CDR3 runs to 14 residues. Based on the CDR3 plus reference TRBV5-6 and TRBJ2-4, the full variable domain is DAGVTQSPTHLIKTRGQQVTLRCSPKSGHDTVSWYQQALGQGPQFIFQYYEEEERQRGNFPDRFSGHQFPNYSSELNVNALLLGDSALYLCASRRSGAKNIQYFGAGTRLSVL.

This clone was seen a single time. V gene TRBV4-1 combines with J gene TRBJ1-5, with TRBD1 as a possible D gene (5 bases). Looked up from germline, CDR1 is MGHRA and CDR2 is YSYEKL. The V end was cut by 0 bases, the J end by 1 base, with 7 bases between. The CDR3 runs to 15 residues. The CDR3 DNA reads TGCGCCAGCAGCCAAGATGGGGGGAGCAATCAGCCCCAGCATTTT. It specifies CASSQDGGSNQPQHF.

This sequence joins TRBV4-1 and TRBJ1-4, with a possible D match to TRBD1 (5 bases). V was clipped by 1 base and J by 0 bases, with 6 bases between them. Germline-derived CDR1 and CDR2 are MGHRA and YSYEKL. The CDR3 is 15 amino acids. This chain's CDR3 is CASSQGGSTNEKLFF. CDR3 nucleotides: TGCGCCAGCAGCCAAGGGGGCTCAACTAATGAAAAACTGTTTTTT.

The chain is built from TRBV12-5 and TRBJ2-1; D might be TRBD1 (6 bases). The V end was cut by 6 bases, the J end by 12 bases, with 18 bases between. CDR3 length: 13 residues. The V gene's germline CDR1 is LGHNT and CDR2 FRNRAP. CDR3 loop: CASGSGTPPPQFF. The CDR3 bases are TGTGCTAGTGGATCCGGGACACCACCCCCGCAGTTCTTC.

The CDR3 DNA sequence: TGTGCCACCGTGTGGGACAGGGACGACAATGAGCAGTTCTTC. As protein: CATVWDRDDNEQFF. The chain combines TRBV7-3 with TRBJ2-1, with 9 positions matching TRBD1. Germline V gene sequence: CDR1 SGHTA, CDR2 FQGTGA. This CDR3 comprises 14 residues. V was pared by 10 bases and J by 5 bases, with 9 bases of the junction left unmatched.

V and J are TRBV6-5 and TRBJ2-3, with D possibly matching TRBD1 (6 bases). Per germline, CDR1 MNHEY and CDR2 SVGAGI. V was pared by 3 bases and J by 5 bases, with 15 bases between. The CDR3 is made up of 15 amino acids. The CDR3, as DNA: TGTGCCAGCAGTTATTCGGGGATAGGGGGAGATACGCAGTATTTT. This codes for CASSYSGIGGDTQYF.

The chain links TRBV5-4 to TRBJ2-3; a weak D match, TRBD2 (5 bases). The V and J ends lost 2 bases and 5 bases respectively, with 9 bases between them. CDR3 length: 13 residues. Germline lookup yields CDR1 SGHNT and CDR2 YYREEE (reference sequence). The DNA for the CDR3 is TGTGCCAGCAGCTTAAGCGGCGGAGATACGCAGTATTTT. Encoded protein: CASSLSGGDTQYF.

The gene calls are TRBV23-1 and TRBJ2-2; D might be TRBD1 (5 bases). TRBV23-1 is designated an ORF whose function remains uncertain. V gave up 6 bases and J gave up 4 bases, with 12 bases separating them. The length of the CDR3 is 14 residues. As DNA, the CDR3 is TGCGCCAGCAGGGTCACAGGTTGCACCGGGGAGCTGTTTTTT. Translating gives CASRVTGCTGELFF.

V usage is TRBV27 and J usage is TRBJ1-6; TRBD1 is a possible D gene (6 bases). V was cut by 7 bases and J by 2 bases, with 12 bases left in between. From germline, CDR1 is MNHEY and CDR2 SMNVEV (reference sequence). The CDR3 extends over 15 amino acids. CDR3 amino acids: CASTLGAPYNSPLHF. CDR3 nucleotides: TGTGCCAGCACTCTGGGGGCTCCCTATAATTCACCCCTCCACTTT.

The chain combines TRBV5-1 with TRBJ1-1; tentatively, D is TRBD1 (5 bases). Per germline, CDR1 SGHRS and CDR2 YFSETQ. The CDR3 is 14 residues long. The V gene lost 2 bases and the J gene lost 4 bases, with 12 bases spanning the gap. CDR3 DNA: TGCGCCAGCAGCTTATCAGGGCGGGGCACTGAAGCTTTCTTT. This translates into CASSLSGRGTEAFF.

The chain is built from TRBV19 and TRBJ1-5, with 9 bases that match TRBD1. Germline V gene data show CDR1 as LNHDA and CDR2 as SQIVND (reference sequence). The CDR3 covers 15 residues. V trimming: 3 bases; J trimming: 5 bases; junction bases outside the gene matches: 5. The CDR3 DNA reads as TGTGCCAGTAGTATCCGACAGGGGGGGGATCAGCCCCAGCATTTT. Its protein is CASSIRQGGDQPQHF.

The V and J genes are TRBV7-2 and TRBJ2-1; 7 bases agree with TRBD2. The CDR3 consists of 15 residues. CDR1 is SGHTA and CDR2 is FQGNSA in the germline V gene. V was pared by 7 bases and J by 2 bases, with 8 bases of the junction left unmatched. The CDR3 is CASTSHGGTYNEQFF. The DNA for the CDR3 is TGTGCCAGCACCTCCCACGGGGGGACCTACAATGAGCAGTTCTTC.